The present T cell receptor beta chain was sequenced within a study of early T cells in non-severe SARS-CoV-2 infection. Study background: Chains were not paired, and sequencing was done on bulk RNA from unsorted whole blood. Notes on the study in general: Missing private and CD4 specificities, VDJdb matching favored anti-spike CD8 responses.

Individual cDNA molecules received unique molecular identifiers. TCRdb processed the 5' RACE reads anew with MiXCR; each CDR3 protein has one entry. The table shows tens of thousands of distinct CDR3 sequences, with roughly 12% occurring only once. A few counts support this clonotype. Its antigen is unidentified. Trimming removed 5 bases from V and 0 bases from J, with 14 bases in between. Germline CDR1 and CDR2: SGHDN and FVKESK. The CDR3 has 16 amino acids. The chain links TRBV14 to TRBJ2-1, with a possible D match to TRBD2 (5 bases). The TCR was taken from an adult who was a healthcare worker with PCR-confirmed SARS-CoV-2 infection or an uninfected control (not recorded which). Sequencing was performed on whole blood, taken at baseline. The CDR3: CASSGGYPSSYNEQFF. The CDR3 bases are TGTGCCAGCAGCGGCGGGTATCCGAGCTCCTACAATGAGCAGTTCTTC.